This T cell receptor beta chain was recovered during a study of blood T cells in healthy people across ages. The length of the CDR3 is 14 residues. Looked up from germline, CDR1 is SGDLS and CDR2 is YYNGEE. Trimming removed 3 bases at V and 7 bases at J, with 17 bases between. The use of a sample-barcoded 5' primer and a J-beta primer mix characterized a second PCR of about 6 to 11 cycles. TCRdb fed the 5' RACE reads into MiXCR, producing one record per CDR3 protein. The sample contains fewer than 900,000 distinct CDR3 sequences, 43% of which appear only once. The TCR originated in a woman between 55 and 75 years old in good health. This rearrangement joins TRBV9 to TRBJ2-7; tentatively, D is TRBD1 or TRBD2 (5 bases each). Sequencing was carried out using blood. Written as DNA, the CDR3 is TGTGCCAGCAGCGCCACTCCGGGGACCGTGGAGCAGTACTTC. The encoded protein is CASSATPGTVEQYF.